This T cell receptor (beta chain) stems from a study of T-cell reconstitution after alpha-beta-depleted transplantation in children. Germline CDR1 is DFQATT and CDR2 is SNEGSKA (reference sequence). The V and J ends lost 4 bases and 0 bases respectively, with 15 bases between them. The CDR3 is 15 amino acids. Unique molecular identifiers were used to barcode this TCRbeta library. TCRdb ran MiXCR on the PCR reads and lists one entry per CDR3 protein. Of fewer than 500,000 distinct CDR3 sequences detected, approximately 41% appear once; the ten largest clones hold approximately 25%. As for this clonotype: The antigen is not known.

Findings of the study overall: Several hundred expanded graft clones reportedly supplied alpha-beta T cells about two months after transplant.

This TCR was recovered from a girl aged 2-10 years with aplastic anemia, due to receive a stem cell transplant. The V call is TRBV20-1, the J call TRBJ1-1, with D uncertain. The sample was PBMCs, taken before TCRalphabeta/CD19-depleted stem cell transplant. The CDR3 bases are TGCAGTGCTACCCCCGGGGTGATCATGAACACTGAAGCTTTCTTT. Its protein product is CSATPGVIMNTEAFF.